This T cell receptor beta chain was observed in a study of T cell repertoires in cytomegalovirus infection. The overall study: CMV epitopes in the study were HLA-C-restricted (recently identified) and HLA-B-restricted (well studied). CMV infection and matching HLA type were both indicated by public TCR beta signatures. Study-wide points: HLA-C-restricted CMV-specific TCR beta clonotypes prevailed in the ex vivo response. Cumulated frequencies of public TCR beta families served to identify carriers of CMV plus the relevant HLA.

CDR3 size: 10 residues. From germline, CDR1 is LGHNT and CDR2 FRNRAP. MiXCR, run by TCRdb on the reads, gives a single entry per CDR3 protein. This sample carries fewer than 1,000,000 distinct CDR3 sequences, around a third of them seen once, and the ten largest clones take roughly an eighth. On this clonotype itself: As yet, its antigen is unknown. A read error may produce the germline difference seen at one junction end.

The TCR was taken from a human donor in good health (CMV status not recorded). Some clones in this sample may be carry-over from other donors' samples. The J gene is TRBJ2-7, the V gene TRBV12-5; D is uncertain. Sequencing used cultured CD8+ T cells from PBMCs, obtained from culture after CMV antigen stimulation. CDR3 region: CASGLGAQVF. DNA of the CDR3: TGTGCTAGTGGTTTGGGGGCTCAGGTCTTC.